Listed below are T cell receptor beta chains from one sample, sequenced in a study of technical replicates of blood from several donors. TCRdb keeps only in-frame clones here, not all; method: immunoSEQ multiplex PCR. The sample shows about 80,000 clones, roughly nine tenths of them seen only once. The sample was T cells isolated from PBMCs. The receptor source for this set is a human donor in good health. Each CDR3 is given with its conserved first and last residue. D genes are given only for firm matches. Clone size is not always given. Where it is, it says once, few, many or a class for expanded clones.

j_gene: TRBJ2-7; abundance: once; d_gene: NA; v_gene: TRBV11-2; CDR3aa: CASSPLKRRDYEQYF; CDR3nt: TGTGCCAGCAGCCCATTGAAGCGGAGAGACTACGAGCAGTACTTC
j_gene: TRBJ2-1; abundance: once; d_gene: TRBD1; v_gene: TRBV15; CDR3aa: CATLTLEGQGRNEQFF; CDR3nt: TGTGCCACCCTTACTTTGGAGGGACAGGGTAGGAATGAGCAGTTCTTC
j_gene: TRBJ2-7; abundance: once; d_gene: NA; v_gene: TRBV7-9; CDR3aa: CASSFAGYEQYF; CDR3nt: TGTGCCAGCAGCTTCGCAGGGTACGAGCAGTACTTC
j_gene: TRBJ2-5; abundance: NA; d_gene: TRBD2; v_gene: TRBV4-2; CDR3aa: CASSQDVLAGLQETQYF; CDR3nt: TGTGCCAGCAGCCAAGATGTTCTAGCGGGGCTACAAGAGACCCAGTACTTC
j_gene: TRBJ2-1; abundance: NA; d_gene: TRBD2; v_gene: TRBV5-6; CDR3aa: CASSLTGASGSYNEQFF; CDR3nt: TGTGCCAGCAGCTTGACTGGGGCTAGCGGCTCCTACAATGAGCAGTTCTTC
j_gene: TRBJ2-3; abundance: NA; d_gene: TRBD2; v_gene: TRBV19; CDR3aa: CASSIDLWREGTDTQYF; CDR3nt: TGTGCCAGTAGTATAGATCTGTGGCGGGAGGGAACAGATACGCAGTATTTT
j_gene: TRBJ2-3; abundance: few; d_gene: TRBD2; v_gene: TRBV2; CDR3aa: CASSEPHLAGGVTDTQYF; CDR3nt: TGTGCCAGCAGTGAACCCCATCTAGCGGGAGGTGTTACAGATACGCAGTATTTT
j_gene: TRBJ1-2; abundance: NA; d_gene: NA; v_gene: TRBV5-8; CDR3aa: CASSLGQGGEF; CDR3nt: TGTGCCAGCAGCTTGGGGCAGGGAGGGGAATTC
j_gene: TRBJ2-7; abundance: once; d_gene: TRBD2; v_gene: TRBV27; CDR3aa: CATGWTSYEQYF; CDR3nt: TGTGCCACCGGATGGACTAGCTACGAGCAGTACTTC
j_gene: TRBJ2-5; abundance: NA; d_gene: NA; v_gene: TRBV30; CDR3aa: CAWKEWSKRETQYF; CDR3nt: TGTGCCTGGAAAGAGTGGTCCAAGAGAGAGACCCAGTACTTC
j_gene: TRBJ2-1; abundance: NA; d_gene: TRBD2; v_gene: TRBV29-1; CDR3aa: CSVGTSAYNEQFF; CDR3nt: TGCAGCGTTGGGACTAGCGCCTACAATGAGCAGTTCTTC
j_gene: TRBJ2-3; abundance: NA; d_gene: NA; v_gene: TRBV5-6; CDR3aa: CASSLEPSDTQYF; CDR3nt: TGTGCCAGCAGCTTGGAGCCCTCAGATACGCAGTATTTT
j_gene: TRBJ2-7; abundance: NA; d_gene: NA; v_gene: TRBV27; CDR3aa: CASSLKARAYEQYF; CDR3nt: TGTGCCAGCAGTTTAAAAGCGAGAGCCTACGAGCAGTACTTC
j_gene: TRBJ2-7; abundance: NA; d_gene: TRBD1; v_gene: TRBV30; CDR3aa: CAWTGTGSYEQYF; CDR3nt: TGTGCCTGGACCGGGACAGGCTCCTACGAGCAGTACTTC
j_gene: TRBJ1-2; abundance: once; d_gene: TRBD1; v_gene: TRBV13; CDR3aa: CASSTGQGSYGYTF; CDR3nt: TGTGCCAGCAGCACGGGACAGGGGAGCTATGGCTACACCTTC
j_gene: TRBJ1-3; abundance: NA; d_gene: NA; v_gene: TRBV4-1; CDR3aa: CASSQDHGNTIYF; CDR3nt: TGCGCCAGCAGCCAAGATCATGGCAACACCATATATTTT
j_gene: TRBJ1-2; abundance: few; d_gene: NA; v_gene: TRBV5-4; CDR3aa: CASSIYGLDSSFYGYTF; CDR3nt: TGTGCCAGCAGCATTTACGGCTTGGACAGTTCGTTCTATGGCTACACCTTC
j_gene: TRBJ1-5; abundance: NA; d_gene: NA; v_gene: TRBV27; CDR3aa: CASSLGASQPQHF; CDR3nt: TGTGCCAGCAGTCTGGGGGCTAGTCAGCCCCAGCATTTT
j_gene: TRBJ2-1; abundance: NA; d_gene: TRBD2; v_gene: TRBV2; CDR3aa: CASIWTSSYNEQFF; CDR3nt: TGTGCCAGCATATGGACTAGCTCCTACAATGAGCAGTTCTTC
j_gene: TRBJ1-1; abundance: NA; d_gene: NA; v_gene: TRBV5-8; CDR3aa: CASSPAGFAYTEAFF; CDR3nt: TGTGCCAGCAGCCCGGCAGGGTTCGCGTACACTGAAGCTTTCTTT
j_gene: TRBJ2-7; abundance: NA; d_gene: NA; v_gene: TRBV6-1; CDR3aa: CASSFGGYEQYF; CDR3nt: TGTGCCAGCAGTTTCGGGGGCTACGAGCAGTACTTC
j_gene: TRBJ2-3; abundance: once; d_gene: NA; v_gene: TRBV27; CDR3aa: CASSLFPSDTQYF; CDR3nt: TGTGCCAGCAGTTTATTCCCCTCAGATACGCAGTATTTT
j_gene: TRBJ2-7; abundance: NA; d_gene: TRBD2; v_gene: TRBV27; CDR3aa: CASSLLAGVYEQYF; CDR3nt: TGTGCCAGCAGTTTATTGGCGGGAGTCTACGAGCAGTACTTC
j_gene: TRBJ2-7; abundance: NA; d_gene: TRBD2; v_gene: TRBV7-6; CDR3aa: CASSLDGTSGNTEQYF; CDR3nt: TGTGCCAGCAGCTTAGATGGGACTAGCGGGAATACCGAGCAGTACTTC